The text below deals with one TCR beta chain. Its recognized antigen is unknown. No much larger clone exists at a distance of one base, and base qualities are not known. The sample comes from a study of cytomegalovirus exposure and HLA in healthy donors (dated by TCRdb to 2016 to 2017). About the study as a whole: According to an earlier analysis of several hundred of the donors, about 180 million T cells yielded 117 million unique TCR beta sequences and about 300 Gb of sequence data. Roughly 5 DR-DQ haplotypes were handled as single units for association and clustering, since linkage in the cohort was strong. Of the roughly 430 genotyped donors, about 80% fell in the genetic ancestry cluster associated with self-reported Caucasian donors. The number of donors typed differed by locus, with about 629-640 for A, B, C, DRB1 and DQB1, more than 500 for DQA1, 606 for DPA1, and 472 for DPB1. Rather than using new phenotypic data, the later analysis identified candidate immune exposures from TCR beta sequences and from how often those sequences occurred across donors. Every repertoire in the discovery cohort had been generated on one and the same sequencing platform. A later genetic analysis took genome-wide SNP genotypes for about 65% of the 666 donors and used that subset as a discovery cohort. Along with the roughly 700-subject first cohort, a separate validation cohort of around 110 different subjects was used. The study aimed to test whether cataloging public T cell receptors could reveal signatures of past pathogen exposure. The study profiled the T cell repertoires of under 700 subjects by immunosequencing and related them to cytomegalovirus serostatus. Roughly 300 gigabases of sequencing data and 78 million or so unique TCR sequences were included in an early release covering roughly 600 HLA-typed donors. Donor age, sex, ethnicity and CMV serostatus were collected together with the repertoire data. A later analysis re-examined previously published TCR beta repertoires from 610 or so donors and added high-resolution HLA genotyping to investigate patterns of TCR occurrence. Among 398 genotyped donors of the cohort, an average of about 240,000 unique TCR beta nucleotide sequences were sequenced per donor, roughly 20% of them non-productive. To predict cytomegalovirus infection status, the study combined high-throughput TCR immunosequencing, statistical association of individual TCRs with disease status, and machine learning. HLA typing covered class I and class II loci at four-digit resolution. An earlier analysis of around 540 of the donors applied high-throughput TCR beta sequencing to assess whether each TCR beta V gene segment acted as functional or pseudogenic.

The library was prepared using the immunoSEQ multiplex PCR assay. For the multiplex PCR, a mixture combining 60 forward primers for TCR Vbeta segments and 13 reverse primers for TCR Jbeta segments was used. The CDR3 region of rearranged TCR beta genes was amplified from genomic DNA with a multiplex PCR assay. On the Illumina HiSeq System, the amplified TCR beta libraries were sequenced as 87-base-pair reads. The original methods were these. A later analysis counted about 76 million unique TCR beta chains across the approximately 700 repertoires, and some 11 million of these chains were shared by at least two donors. To remove PCR and sequencing errors, raw reads were error-corrected and collapsed into unique sequences using a nearest-neighbor algorithm that merged closely related sequences. CDR3 sequences were aligned to IMGT reference sequences to assign V, D and J gene segments. For a sequence to be retained, a match of at least six nucleotides to both a V gene segment and a J gene segment was required. A rearrangement counted as productive if the CDR3 had no stop codons and remained in frame with V and J, and every other rearrangement counted as non-productive. CDR3 was defined by IMGT convention, running from the second conserved V-encoded cysteine to the conserved J-encoded phenylalanine. The earlier analysis of about 610 of the donors excluded any sequence lacking an unambiguous match to a single V gene segment. In an earlier analysis of 587 of the donors, a V segment was called functional when productive rearrangements were above 56.7%, and segregating when the standard deviation between donors exceeded 5%. A statistical classification framework was built to diagnose cytomegalovirus status from the catalog of TCR beta chain sequences. In a later analysis, V and J genes were assigned by comparing TCR nucleotide sequences against IMGT/GENE-DB human TR gene sequences. The TCRdist pipeline was used in a later analysis to assign CDR3 sequences and most-parsimonious VDJ recombination scenarios. In a later analysis, each TCR beta chain was defined by its CDR3 amino acid sequence together with its V-gene family, and reads lacking a unique V-gene family were excluded. As a way to deal with suspected cross-contamination and a sequencing artifact, a later analysis dropped 500 to 700 nucleotide sequences that were highly shared and had low generation probability. A later analysis calculated a clonal expansion index for each public chain from normalized within-repertoire ranks of inferred template counts. In a later analysis, generation probabilities were computed using a VDJ recombination model fitted to out-of-frame rearrangements, and the results were checked against IGoR. Hypergeometric tests were used in a later analysis to score TCR-TCR, TCR-HLA and TCR-CMV co-occurrence, with a repertoire-size bias correction applied to the TCR pairs. False discovery rates were estimated in a later analysis by permuting HLA or CMV assignments 20 times. In a later analysis, co-occurring TCRs were grouped using DBSCAN, and TCRdist sequence similarity was added for clustering within HLA-allele-positive subsets. Co-occurrence clustering excluded repertoires with fewer than 30,000 or more than 120,000 public chains, plus five with anomalous nucleotide sharing. This is the immuneACCESS table as TCRdb keeps it, with only in-frame sequences that have V and J called. A part of the clones is gone; compared with another copy, unresolved V genes explain less than half, and the rest is unexplained. V and J calls and clone size are given by that table; D and trimming were obtained from the DNA. The sample table contains 120,000 or so clones; only one count was recorded for around three quarters of them. The ten largest clonotypes hold around 3.6% of the sample.

The cohort was made up of around 720 healthy bone marrow donors. Cohort members were all nominally healthy when sampled, although unrecorded immune exposures were likely present. The donor was CMV seronegative and belonged to the group of around 400 seronegative cohort members. Each donor provided a peripheral blood sample, and peripheral blood mononuclear cells were used for TCR beta sequencing. Genomic DNA extraction from the blood cell samples was performed with the Qiagen DNeasy Blood Extraction Kit. Here is what the overall study found, with its caveats: In a later analysis, TCR association rates were found to vary across HLA loci, with the most associated TCRs seen for DRB1 alleles and the fewest for HLA-C alleles. A few of the identified cytomegalovirus-associated TCR beta chains were confirmed in vitro to be specific for cytomegalovirus antigens. At a false discovery rate of 0.05, a later analysis linked 15,000 to 20,000 TCR beta sequences to specific HLA alleles. Roughly uniform sequencing depth across donors was assumed in presence/absence analyses, although this assumption may not hold. An association between a missense DCLRE1C variant and V-gene and J-gene trimming of TCR beta chains was found in a later genetic analysis and replicated in an independent cohort. Most CMV-associated TCR beta chains appeared to be HLA-restricted in a later analysis, and the HLA associations seemed to be driven largely by CMV exposure. An earlier analysis of approximately 530 of the donors showed that most TCR beta V segments appeared in productive rearrangements either about 87% or about 30% of the time, which broadly matched IMGT annotations. In a later genetic analysis, fewer N-insertions in productive TCRs were reported among donors in an Asian-associated ancestry cluster than the approximately 710-donor mean. Because HLA typing was unavailable for some donors at each locus, only the typed subset was used in association tests. Cytomegalovirus status was reported to be diagnosed by the classifier with high specificity and sensitivity in both the original and validation cohorts. This cohort had only TCR beta chains sequenced, and the lack of alpha or paired-chain data limited which features could be detected. Correlated functional status among segregating V segments might reflect linkage disequilibrium, but an unknown experimental factor could not be ruled out. The study gave a list of 150 to 200 TCR beta chains associated with cytomegalovirus. It was suggested by the authors that the approach could potentially be generalized to other disease states and immunological phenotypes. Immune exposure information for the cohort was limited to CMV serostatus. While some public TCRs were present in many individuals, most TCR sequences turned up only very rarely across donors. Because counts were too low, seventeen rarely observed V segments, including chromosome 9 orphons, were left out of the earlier analysis of some 640 of the donors. A further reported finding was that TCR beta sequences accurately predicted the HLA-A and HLA-B alleles for most subjects in the first cohort. A later analysis found that HLA-associated TCR beta chains were more clonally expanded and had lower generation probabilities than equally common non-associated chains. According to a later analysis, parvovirus B19, influenza, CMV and Epstein-Barr virus appeared linked to several top co-occurrence clusters. When HLA alleles, especially DR and DQ, strongly co-occurred, TCR associations were difficult to assign to individual alleles. A cluster of highly shared sequence variants was judged likely to be a technical artifact of the sequencing pipeline.

Material for sequencing was PBMCs. The origin of this receptor is a young man in good health and CMV-seronegative.

The DNA sequence is TGTGCCAGTAGTATCTGGAGGGAAACTGAAGCTTTCTTT. Its coded protein is CASSIWRETEAFF. The sequence links TRBV19 to TRBJ1-1; no D segment can be confidently identified. The CDR3 runs 13 residues from the cysteine to the phenylalanine. The retained sequence is limited to the CDR3, 39 bases, with the frame set at the first base. CDR1 and CDR2 are drawn from the germline V gene (reference sequence): LNHDA, SQIVND. V sheds 3 bases and J sheds 5 bases, leaving 10 bases between their ends.